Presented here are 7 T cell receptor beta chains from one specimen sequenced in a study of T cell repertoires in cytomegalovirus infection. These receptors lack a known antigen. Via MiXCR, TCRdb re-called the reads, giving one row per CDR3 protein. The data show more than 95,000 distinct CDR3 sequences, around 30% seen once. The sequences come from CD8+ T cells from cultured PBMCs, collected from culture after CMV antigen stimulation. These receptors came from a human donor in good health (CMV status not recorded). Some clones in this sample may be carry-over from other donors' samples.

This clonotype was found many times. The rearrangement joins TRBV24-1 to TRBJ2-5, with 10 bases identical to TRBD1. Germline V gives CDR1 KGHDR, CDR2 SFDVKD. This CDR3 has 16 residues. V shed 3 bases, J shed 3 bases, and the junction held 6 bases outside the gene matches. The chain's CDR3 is CATSDGGTGEEETQYF. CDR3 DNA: TGTGCCACCAGTGATGGGGGGACAGGGGAAGAAGAGACCCAGTACTTC.

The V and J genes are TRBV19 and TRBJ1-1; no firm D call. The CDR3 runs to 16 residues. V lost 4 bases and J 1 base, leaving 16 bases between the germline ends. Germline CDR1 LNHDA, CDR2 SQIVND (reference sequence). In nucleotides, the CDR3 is TGTGCCAGTAGTACCTTCGATCGAGGAGGGAACACTGAAGCTTTCTTT. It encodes CASSTFDRGGNTEAFF.

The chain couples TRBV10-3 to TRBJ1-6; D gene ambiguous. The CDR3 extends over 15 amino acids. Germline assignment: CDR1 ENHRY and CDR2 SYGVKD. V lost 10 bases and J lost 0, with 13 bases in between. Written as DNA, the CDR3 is TGTGCCACCCAGCTCGGGAGCTCCTATAATTCACCCCTCCACTTT. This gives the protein CATQLGSSYNSPLHF.

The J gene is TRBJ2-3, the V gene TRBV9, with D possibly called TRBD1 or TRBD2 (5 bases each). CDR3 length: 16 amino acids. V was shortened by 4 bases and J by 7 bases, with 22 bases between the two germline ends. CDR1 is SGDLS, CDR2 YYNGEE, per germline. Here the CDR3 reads CASSLYLMGEGNTQYF. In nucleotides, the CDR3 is TGTGCCAGCAGCCTCTACCTTATGGGGGAAGGTAATACGCAGTATTTT.

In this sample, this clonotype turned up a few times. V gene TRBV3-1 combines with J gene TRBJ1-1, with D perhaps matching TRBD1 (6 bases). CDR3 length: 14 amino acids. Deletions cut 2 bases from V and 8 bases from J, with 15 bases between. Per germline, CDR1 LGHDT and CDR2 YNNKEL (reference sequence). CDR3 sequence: CASSQPGARLEAFF. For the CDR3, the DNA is TGTGCCAGCAGCCAACCGGGGGCGAGACTAGAAGCTTTCTTT.

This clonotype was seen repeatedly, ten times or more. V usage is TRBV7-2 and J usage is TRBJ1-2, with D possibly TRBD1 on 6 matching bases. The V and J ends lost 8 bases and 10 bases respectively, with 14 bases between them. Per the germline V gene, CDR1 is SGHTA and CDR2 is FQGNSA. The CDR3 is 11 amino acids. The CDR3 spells CASPIGTTYTF. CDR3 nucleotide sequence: TGTGCCAGCCCCATCGGGACAACCTACACCTTC.

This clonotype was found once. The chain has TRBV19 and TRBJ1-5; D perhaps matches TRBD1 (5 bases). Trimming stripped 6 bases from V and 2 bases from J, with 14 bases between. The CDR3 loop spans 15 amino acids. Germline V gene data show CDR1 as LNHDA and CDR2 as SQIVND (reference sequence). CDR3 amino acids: CASRQMRGGNQPQHF. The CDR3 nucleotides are TGTGCCAGTAGACAAATGCGGGGCGGCAATCAGCCCCAGCATTTT.